This passage covers 25 T cell receptor beta chains from one sample sequenced in a study of blood T cell repertoires in COVID-19 (dated by TCRdb to 2020 to 2021). Library preparation employed the immunoSEQ multiplex PCR assay. TCRdb holds this immuneACCESS table with in-frame rearrangements only. Some clones are missing; in checked studies, unresolved V genes explain under half, and the rest has no known cause. In this sample the table shows some 74,000 clones, roughly 80% of which occur a single time. The top ten hold nearly 5% of the sample. The sample was peripheral blood. The receptors here all came from a woman aged 80 or over with active or convalescent COVID-19.

The rearrangement uses TRBV2 and TRBJ1-1; the D gene is possibly TRBD1 (5 bases). The CDR3 contains 16 residues. V was pared by 5 bases and J by 1 base, with 17 bases between. Germline V gene sequence: CDR1 SNHLY, CDR2 FYNNEI. CDR3 loop: CASSPRDLLSNTEAFF. DNA for the CDR3: TGTGCCAGCAGTCCCCGGGACTTACTATCGAACACTGAAGCTTTCTTT.

The table lists this clone with a few counts. J is TRBJ1-5 and V is TRBV4-3, with D uncertain. Germline loops: CDR1 LGHNA, CDR2 YSLEER. The CDR3 length is 14 residues. V lost 3 bases and J 6 bases, leaving 12 bases between the germline ends. In DNA form, the CDR3 reads TGCGCCAGCAGCCAGGCGTGGGAGGGTCAGCCCCAGCATTTT. This gives the protein CASSQAWEGQPQHF.

This clone showed up just once. The V gene is TRBV3-1 (or the pseudogene TRBV3-2), the J gene TRBJ2-7, with TRBD2 matching 7 bases. The CDR3 covers 17 residues. In germline, CDR1 is LGHDT, CDR2 YNNKEL (reference sequence). The junction had 15 bases not matched to a gene; V was cut back by 3 bases and J by 4 bases. This CDR3 is CASSQAGRSGTPYEQYF. CDR3 sequence (DNA): TGTGCCAGCAGCCAGGCGGGGAGGAGCGGGACCCCTTACGAGCAGTACTTC.

This clone is termed medium-sized. V is TRBV5-8 and J is TRBJ2-7; TRBD2 matches 12 bases. This CDR3 spans 17 amino acids. Per the germline V gene, CDR1 is SGHTS and CDR2 is YDEGEE. After removal of 4 bases from V and 0 bases from J, the junction contained 8 bases not matched to a gene. For the CDR3, the DNA is TGTGCCAGCAGCCCGGGAGGACTAGCGGGGAGCTCCTACGAGCAGTACTTC. As protein: CASSPGGLAGSSYEQYF.

The chain carries TRBV11-3 and TRBJ2-1, with 7 bases that match TRBD2. V dropped 3 bases and J dropped 3; count of bases not matched to a gene: 8. The CDR3 is 16 residues long. The germline gives CDR1 SGHNT, CDR2 YENEEA. For the CDR3, the DNA is TGTGCCAGCAGCTTTACAAGCGGGGATGTCTACAATGAGCAGTTCTTC. It translates to CASSFTSGDVYNEQFF.

The V and J genes are TRBV4-3 and TRBJ2-3, with D tentatively TRBD2 (6 bases). The V end lost 0 bases, the J end lost 4 bases, and 11 bases lay between the germline ends. The CDR3 totals 15 residues. Germline loops: CDR1 LGHNA, CDR2 YSLEER. CDR3 region: CASSQERVAADTQYF. Here the CDR3 DNA reads TGCGCCAGCAGCCAAGAAAGGGTAGCGGCAGATACGCAGTATTTT.

V is TRBV27 and J is TRBJ1-2; D is perhaps TRBD1 (5 bases). The V and J ends lost 4 bases and 0 bases respectively, with 15 bases between them. CDR1 is MNHEY, CDR2 SMNVEV, per germline (reference sequence). This CDR3 contains 16 residues. The CDR3 DNA sequence: TGTGCCAGCAGTTACCTAGGGGTTGGAGCTAACTATGGCTACACCTTC. This translates into CASSYLGVGANYGYTF.

This chain uses TRBV5-6 with TRBJ1-2; D possibly corresponds to TRBD1 (5 bases). This CDR3 is 15 amino acids long. V lost 1 base and J lost 0, with 10 bases in between. The V gene's germline CDR1 is SGHDT and CDR2 YYEEEE. The CDR3 loop is CASSLSAGPNYGYTF. The CDR3, as DNA: TGTGCCAGCAGCTTGTCGGCAGGGCCTAACTATGGCTACACCTTC.

This rearrangement joins TRBV9 to TRBJ2-7, with 9 bases that match TRBD1. The V segment lost 4 bases and the J segment 7 bases; nucleotides outside the gene matches: 6. The CDR3 length is 13 residues. Germline CDR1 SGDLS, CDR2 YYNGEE. CDR3 in amino acids: CASSRTGVGEQYF. In DNA, the CDR3 is TGTGCCAGCAGCCGGACAGGGGTGGGGGAGCAGTACTTC.

The chain combines TRBV30 with TRBJ1-1; possibly TRBD1 for D (5 bases). This CDR3 spans 13 amino acids. With 1 base removed from V and 3 bases from J, the gap between germline ends came to 9 bases. The germline gives CDR1 GTSNPN, CDR2 SVGIG (reference sequence). CDR3 sequence (DNA): TGTGCCTGGAGTGCACAAGGGGACACTGAAGCTTTCTTT. Protein product: CAWSAQGDTEAFF.

The chain couples TRBV5-4 to TRBJ2-3; D is perhaps TRBD1 (5 bases). Germline CDR1 is SGHNT and CDR2 is YYREEE (reference sequence). CDR3 size: 16 residues. With 0 bases removed from V and 4 bases from J, the gap between germline ends came to 15 bases. This CDR3 reads CASSLGAGIMADTQYF. DNA of the CDR3: TGTGCCAGCAGCTTGGGAGCAGGGATCATGGCAGATACGCAGTATTTT.

J is TRBJ2-5 and V is TRBV7-2, with TRBD2 matching 7 bases. The CDR3 runs 14 residues. Germline trimming cut 5 bases from V and 5 bases from J; bases unmatched to any gene: 8. CDR1 and CDR2 from the germline V gene are SGHTA and FQGNSA. CDR3 region: CASSPGGARETQYF. Here the CDR3 DNA reads TGTGCCAGCAGCCCGGGGGGTGCGCGGGAGACCCAGTACTTC.

This clone came up once. The chain is built from TRBV19 and TRBJ2-7; 11 bases match TRBD2. Germline-derived CDR1 and CDR2 are LNHDA and SQIVND (reference sequence). The CDR3 has 19 amino acids. The J segment lost 4 bases and the V segment lost 5 bases, leaving 19 bases of the junction unmatched. The DNA of the CDR3 is TGTGCCAGTAGTCTCCGCCGTGCAATTAGCGGGAGGGCGGGGTACGAGCAGTACTTC. Protein: CASSLRRAISGRAGYEQYF.

The chain employs TRBV15 and TRBJ2-3; no firm D call. The germline gives CDR1 LNHNV, CDR2 YYDKDF (reference sequence). This CDR3 is 15 amino acids long. Deletions cut 8 bases from V and 0 bases from J, with 15 bases between. The CDR3 coding sequence is TGTGCCACCGAGTCCGGTATAGATAGCACAGATACGCAGTATTTT. Its translation is CATESGIDSTDTQYF.

The J gene is TRBJ1-6, the V gene TRBV11-2; tentatively, D is TRBD1 (5 bases). The CDR3 is 15 residues long. CDR1 SGHAT and CDR2 FQNNGV come from the germline V gene. V lost 6 bases and J lost 7, with 16 bases in between. CDR3 nucleotide sequence: TGTGCCAGCAGGTCCCTAGTCGGGGGAAATTCACCCCTCCACTTT. Translation: CASRSLVGGNSPLHF.

This chain uses TRBV5-6 with TRBJ2-2, with unresolved D. This CDR3 contains 16 residues. The ends were cut back, 1 base at V and 7 bases at J, with 17 bases in the middle. Germline V gives CDR1 SGHDT, CDR2 YYEEEE. The CDR3 DNA reads TGTGCCAGCAGCTTGAACCGCCCTCTGAGTGGCGGGGAGCTGTTTTTT. Translated, it gives CASSLNRPLSGGELFF.

The chain recombines TRBV28 with TRBJ2-1; 11 positions match TRBD2. Trimming removed 1 base from V and 9 bases from J; junction bases left unmatched: 5. CDR3 length: 15 residues. CDR1 and CDR2 (germline): MDHEN, SYDVKM. CDR3 amino acids: CASSLFSGGASEQFF. The DNA for the CDR3 is TGTGCCAGCAGTTTATTTAGCGGGGGGGCCAGTGAGCAGTTCTTC.

J is TRBJ2-1 and V is TRBV27; 8 positions match TRBD2. CDR1 is MNHEY, CDR2 SMNVEV, per germline (reference sequence). Trimming at V came to 2 bases and at J to 1 base, leaving 10 bases not matched to a gene. The CDR3 loop spans 18 amino acids. The CDR3 protein is CASSLPPGGAGSYNEQFF. The CDR3, as DNA: TGTGCCAGCAGTTTACCACCCGGGGGGGCGGGATCCTACAATGAGCAGTTCTTC.

This clone was detected a few times. The chain uses TRBV7-2 and TRBJ1-1; D gene uncertain. Trimming shortened V by 2 bases and J by 2 bases, and 9 bases separated the two germline ends. The V gene's germline CDR1 is SGHTA and CDR2 FQGNSA. The CDR3 length is 14 residues. The CDR3, as DNA: TGTGCCAGCAGCTTAACTGTAAGCAACACTGAAGCTTTCTTT. This codes for CASSLTVSNTEAFF.

The genes are TRBV27 and TRBJ1-6; TRBD1 aligns across 11 bases. Germline lookup yields CDR1 MNHEY and CDR2 SMNVEV (reference sequence). V lost 5 bases to trimming and J lost 9 bases; unmatched junction nucleotides: 9. The CDR3 has 16 residues. CDR3 DNA sequence: TGTGCCAGCAGTACCTGGACAGGGGGCTTCGGTTCACCCCTCCACTTT. This encodes CASSTWTGGFGSPLHF.

This rearrangement joins TRBV27 to TRBJ2-3; 8 nucleotides align to TRBD2. This CDR3 has 21 residues. Per germline, CDR1 MNHEY and CDR2 SMNVEV (reference sequence). V shed 1 base and J 2 bases; nucleotides not matched to a gene: 20. Here the CDR3 reads CASSLLTLDSGTLNPTDTQYF. CDR3 nucleotide sequence: TGTGCCAGCAGTTTATTAACCCTGGATAGCGGGACCCTAAACCCCACAGATACGCAGTATTTT.

This chain connects TRBV5-1 to TRBJ1-1; a weak D match, TRBD1 (6 bases). V lost 4 bases, J lost 0 bases, and 16 bases lay in between. Germline CDR1 and CDR2: SGHRS and YFSETQ. The CDR3 extends over 16 amino acids. The CDR3 nucleotides are TGCGCCAGCAGCCAAGGACCGGACAGATTGAACACTGAAGCTTTCTTT. This gives the protein CASSQGPDRLNTEAFF.

The sample holds a few counts of this clone. The gene calls are TRBV5-1 and TRBJ1-5, with D tentatively TRBD1 (5 bases). In germline, CDR1 is SGHRS, CDR2 YFSETQ. With 0 bases removed from V and 1 base from J, the gap between germline ends came to 14 bases. CDR3 length equals 17 residues. CDR3 region: CASSLGTGEGSNQPQHF. CDR3 DNA: TGCGCCAGCAGCTTGGGGACCGGGGAGGGGAGCAATCAGCCCCAGCATTTT.

The chain couples TRBV7-9 to TRBJ1-2; 8 positions match TRBD1. CDR3 size: 14 residues. V shed 3 bases and J 4 bases; nucleotides not matched to a gene: 4. Germline CDR1 is SEHNR and CDR2 is FQNEAQ (reference sequence). CDR3 bases: TGTGCCAGCAGCTTGACAGGGGAGGGCTATGGCTACACCTTC. Translating it yields CASSLTGEGYGYTF.

The chain employs TRBV9 and TRBJ2-4, with 10 bases lining up with TRBD1. V lost 3 bases to trimming and J lost 1 base; unmatched junction nucleotides: 1. Looked up from germline, CDR1 is SGDLS and CDR2 is YYNGEE. CDR3 length: 15 residues. The CDR3 nucleotides read TGTGCCAGCAGCGCGGGACAGGGGGCCAAAAACATTCAGTACTTC. It encodes CASSAGQGAKNIQYF.